The sequence of this T cell receptor (beta chain) was determined in a study of sequential checkpoint blockade in melanoma. Looking at the study overall: First-line arms were nivolumab then ipilimumab, or the reverse, randomized 1:1. Study outcomes and limitations: Rising tumor T-cell fraction and clonality meant about 30 times likelier benefit. Pretreatment TIL clonality tracked with response in the nivolumab-first arm.

Noted treatment: randomized to nivolumab then ipilimumab (arm A) or the reverse (arm B). Patients had received no earlier DNA-damaging chemotherapy. This clone was seen just once. Its antigen is still unknown. Generated by immunoSEQ multiplex PCR, the TCRdb table keeps only in-frame clones and is missing some. Here the sample spans just over 500 clones, around 17% being singletons. This CDR3 is built from 16 residues. Germline loops: CDR1 KGHSH, CDR2 LQKENI. V lost 5 bases, J lost 5 bases, and 7 bases stayed unmatched. This clonotype was sampled from a human donor with melanoma. The sample in question was tumor tissue (inferred from file names), obtained from a patient given nivolumab and ipilimumab in sequence. The rearrangement joins TRBV18 to TRBJ2-2; 11 positions agree with TRBD2. The CDR3 nucleotides read TGTGCCAGCTCAGCAACTAGCGGGGGTCGGACCGGGGAGCTGTTTTTT. Translating it yields CASSATSGGRTGELFF.